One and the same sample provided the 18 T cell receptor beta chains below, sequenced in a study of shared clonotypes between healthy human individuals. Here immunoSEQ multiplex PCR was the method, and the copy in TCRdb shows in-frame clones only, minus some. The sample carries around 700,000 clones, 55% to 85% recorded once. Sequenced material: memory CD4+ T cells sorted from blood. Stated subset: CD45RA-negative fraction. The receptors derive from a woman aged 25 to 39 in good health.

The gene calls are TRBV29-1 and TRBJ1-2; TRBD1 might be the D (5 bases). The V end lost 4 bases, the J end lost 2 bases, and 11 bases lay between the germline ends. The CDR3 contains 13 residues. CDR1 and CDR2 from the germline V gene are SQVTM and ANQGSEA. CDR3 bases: TGCAGCGTTGGTGGGACTAACAACTATGGCTACACCTTC. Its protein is CSVGGTNNYGYTF.

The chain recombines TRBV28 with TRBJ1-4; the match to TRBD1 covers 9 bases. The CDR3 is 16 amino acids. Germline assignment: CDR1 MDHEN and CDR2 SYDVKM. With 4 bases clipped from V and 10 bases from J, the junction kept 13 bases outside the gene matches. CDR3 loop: CASSSQRGTGWRKLFF. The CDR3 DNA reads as TGTGCCAGCAGTTCCCAACGGGGGACAGGGTGGCGAAAACTGTTTTTT.

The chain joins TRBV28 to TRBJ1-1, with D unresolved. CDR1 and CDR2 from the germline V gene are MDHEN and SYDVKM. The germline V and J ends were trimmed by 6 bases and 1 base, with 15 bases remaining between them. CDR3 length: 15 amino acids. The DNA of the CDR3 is TGTGCCAGCAGCCGTCGTAGGAGAGGGAACACTGAAGCTTTCTTT. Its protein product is CASSRRRRGNTEAFF.

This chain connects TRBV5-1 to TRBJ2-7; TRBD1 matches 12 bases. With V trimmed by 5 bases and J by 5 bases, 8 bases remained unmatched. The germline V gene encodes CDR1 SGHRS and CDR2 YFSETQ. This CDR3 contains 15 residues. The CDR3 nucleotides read TGCGCCAGCAGTCCACCCGGGACAGGGGGCCACGAGCAGTACTTC. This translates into CASSPPGTGGHEQYF.

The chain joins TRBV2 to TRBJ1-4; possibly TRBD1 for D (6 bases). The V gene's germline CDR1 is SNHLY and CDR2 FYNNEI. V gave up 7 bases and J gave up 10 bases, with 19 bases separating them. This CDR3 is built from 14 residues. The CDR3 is CASTKRGGMGKLFF. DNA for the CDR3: TGTGCCAGCACCAAGAGGGGGGGCATGGGAAAACTGTTTTTT.

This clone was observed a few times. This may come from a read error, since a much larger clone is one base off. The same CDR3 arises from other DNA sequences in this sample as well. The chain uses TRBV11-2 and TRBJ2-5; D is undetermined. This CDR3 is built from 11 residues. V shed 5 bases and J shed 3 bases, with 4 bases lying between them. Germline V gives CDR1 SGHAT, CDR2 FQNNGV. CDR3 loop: CASSPKETQYF. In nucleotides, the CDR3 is TGTGCCAGCAGCCCCAAAGAGACCCAGTACTTC.

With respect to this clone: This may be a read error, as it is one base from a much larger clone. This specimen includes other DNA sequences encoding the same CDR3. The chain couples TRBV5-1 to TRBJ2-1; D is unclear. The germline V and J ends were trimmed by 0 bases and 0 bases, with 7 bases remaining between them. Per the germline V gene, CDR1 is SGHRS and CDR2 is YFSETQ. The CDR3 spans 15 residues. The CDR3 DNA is TGCGCCAGCAGCTTGGATAGGAGCTCCTACAATGAGCAGTTCTTC. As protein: CASSLDRSSYNEQFF.

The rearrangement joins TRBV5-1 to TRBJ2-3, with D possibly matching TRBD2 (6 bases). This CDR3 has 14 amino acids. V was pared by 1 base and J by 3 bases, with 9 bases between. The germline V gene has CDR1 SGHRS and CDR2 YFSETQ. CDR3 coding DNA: TGCGCCAGCAGCTTGCTTAGCGGAACAGATACGCAGTATTTT. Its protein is CASSLLSGTDTQYF.

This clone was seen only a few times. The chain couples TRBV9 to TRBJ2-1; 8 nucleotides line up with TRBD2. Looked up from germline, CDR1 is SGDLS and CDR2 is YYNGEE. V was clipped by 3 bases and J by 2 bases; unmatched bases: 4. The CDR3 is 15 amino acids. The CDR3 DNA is TGTGCCAGCAGCGCGACTAGCGTCACCTACAATGAGCAGTTCTTC. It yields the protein CASSATSVTYNEQFF.

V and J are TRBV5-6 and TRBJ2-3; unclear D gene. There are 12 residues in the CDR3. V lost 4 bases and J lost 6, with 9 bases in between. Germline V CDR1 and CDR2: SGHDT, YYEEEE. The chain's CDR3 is CASSPTRDTQYF. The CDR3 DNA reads TGTGCCAGCAGCCCGACACGGGATACGCAGTATTTT.

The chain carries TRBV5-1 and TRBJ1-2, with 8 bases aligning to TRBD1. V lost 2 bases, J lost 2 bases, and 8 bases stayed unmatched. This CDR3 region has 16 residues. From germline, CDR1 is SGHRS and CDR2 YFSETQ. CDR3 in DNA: TGCGCCAGCAGCTTAGACGGGGACAGGAGAAACTATGGCTACACCTTC. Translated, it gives CASSLDGDRRNYGYTF.

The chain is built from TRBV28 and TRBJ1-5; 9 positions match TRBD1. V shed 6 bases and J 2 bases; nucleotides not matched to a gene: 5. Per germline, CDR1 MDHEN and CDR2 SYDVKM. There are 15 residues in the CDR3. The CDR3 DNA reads TGTGCCAGCAGAGGGGGACAGGGAGGCAATCAGCCCCAGCATTTT. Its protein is CASRGGQGGNQPQHF.

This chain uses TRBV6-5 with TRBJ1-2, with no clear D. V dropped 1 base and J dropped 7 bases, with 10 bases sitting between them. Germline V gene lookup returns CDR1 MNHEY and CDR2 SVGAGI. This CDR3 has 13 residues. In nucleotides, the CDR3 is TGTGCCAGCAGTTACTTTATGGGTGCTGGCTACACCTTC. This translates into CASSYFMGAGYTF.

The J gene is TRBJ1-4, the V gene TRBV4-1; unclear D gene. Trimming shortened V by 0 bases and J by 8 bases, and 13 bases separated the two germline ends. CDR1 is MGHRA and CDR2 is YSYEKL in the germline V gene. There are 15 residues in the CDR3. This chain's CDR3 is CASSQDLTVGEKLFF. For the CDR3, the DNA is TGCGCCAGCAGCCAAGATCTGACGGTAGGAGAAAAACTGTTTTTT.

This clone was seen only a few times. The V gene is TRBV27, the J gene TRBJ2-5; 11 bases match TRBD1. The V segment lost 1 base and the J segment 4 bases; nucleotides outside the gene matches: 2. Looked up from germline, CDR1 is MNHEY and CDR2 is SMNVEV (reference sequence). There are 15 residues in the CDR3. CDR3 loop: CASSLWGQGVETQYF. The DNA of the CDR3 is TGTGCCAGCAGTTTATGGGGACAGGGGGTAGAGACCCAGTACTTC.

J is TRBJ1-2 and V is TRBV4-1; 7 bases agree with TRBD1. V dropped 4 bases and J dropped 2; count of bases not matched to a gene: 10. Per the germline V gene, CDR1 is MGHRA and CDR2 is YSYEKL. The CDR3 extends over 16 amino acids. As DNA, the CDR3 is TGCGCCAGCAGCCCGCCCGGGACAGCCATCAACTATGGCTACACCTTC. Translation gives CASSPPGTAINYGYTF.

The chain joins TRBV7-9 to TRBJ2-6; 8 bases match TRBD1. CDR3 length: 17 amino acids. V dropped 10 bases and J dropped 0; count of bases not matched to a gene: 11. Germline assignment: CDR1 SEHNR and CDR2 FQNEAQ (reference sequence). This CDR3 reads CATPGGRGLSGANVLTF. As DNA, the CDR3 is TGTGCCACTCCGGGTGGCAGGGGGCTCTCTGGGGCCAACGTCCTGACTTTC.

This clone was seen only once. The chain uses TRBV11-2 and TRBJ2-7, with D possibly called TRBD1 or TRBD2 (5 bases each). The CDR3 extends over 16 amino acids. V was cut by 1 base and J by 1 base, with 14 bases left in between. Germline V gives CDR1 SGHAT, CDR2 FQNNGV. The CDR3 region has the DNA TGTGCCAGCAGCTTAGGAACCGGGACGGGGTCCTACGAGCAGTACTTC. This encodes CASSLGTGTGSYEQYF.